This T cell receptor (beta chain) derives from a study of neurological immune-mediated disorders. For the unsorted libraries, 2 million PBMCs stored at -80 C served as input. In this sample, this clonotype turned up many times. Its antigen is unidentified. The cDNA came from 5'RACE, which used 10-nucleotide random UMIs. TCRdb itself ran the 5' RACE reads through MiXCR, one entry per CDR3 protein. The top ten clones hold over 1% of a sample with about 120,000 distinct CDR3 sequences, approximately 3.2% of them seen once. The CDR3 runs 14 residues. Trimming took off 0 bases at V and 9 bases at J, with 13 bases between the two ends. The germline V gene encodes CDR1 SGHRS and CDR2 YFSETQ. General study findings and limits: It was HTLV-1-associated myelopathy that showed the most TCR clonal expansion, while multiple sclerosis showed the least, falling below healthy controls.

The V and J genes are TRBV5-1 and TRBJ2-1, with D uncertain. Sequencing was done on a sample of PBMCs. This clonotype originated in a woman between 25 and 40 years old with multiple sclerosis. CDR3 residues: CASSLVAAPGEQFF. The CDR3 bases are TGCGCCAGCAGCTTGGTGGCCGCCCCCGGTGAGCAGTTCTTC.